This T cell receptor (beta chain) was sequenced during a study of T cell responses to AZD1222 COVID-19 vaccine. V gave up 6 bases and J gave up 1 base, with 9 bases separating them. The CDR3 consists of 14 residues. Germline CDR1 is LNHDA and CDR2 is SQIVND (reference sequence). As for this clone: The antigen is unknown.

The analysis combined second doses at about 4 or about 12 weeks. Sequencing was performed with immunoSEQ multiplex PCR; in TCRdb, only in-frame clones are kept and a portion is missing. This sample carries 70,000 to 100,000 clones, about 93% of them seen once, and the ten largest clones take roughly 3%. Whole-study results and caveats: Spike-spanning, vaccine-associated CD4 TCRs were dominant at 160-218 and 743-854. Every sample of the repertoires postdated the peak T cell response.

The material was peripheral blood, obtained 28 days after the second AZD1222 dose. V usage is TRBV19 and J usage is TRBJ2-2, with D possibly being TRBD2 (5 bases). The TCR originated in an adult who received the AZD1222 COVID-19 vaccine. As DNA, the CDR3 is TGTGCCAGTAGCACCGGGGAGAACACCGGGGAGCTGTTTTTT. It is translated as CASSTGENTGELFF.